The clone carrying this T cell receptor (beta chain) was observed many times. CDR1 and CDR2 from the germline V gene are SGHAT and FQNNGV. The CDR3 consists of 15 residues. The trim removed 5 bases at V and 4 bases at J, leaving 8 bases unmatched. The entry originates in a study of neurological immune-mediated disorders. With 10-nucleotide random UMIs, 5'RACE was used to make the cDNA. MiXCR, applied by TCRdb to the 5' RACE reads, yields one record per CDR3 protein. The sample holds about 48,000 distinct CDR3 sequences, around 25% seen once. The rearrangement joins TRBV11-2 to TRBJ2-5; 9 bases are shared with TRBD2. The sequenced sample consisted of PBMCs. This TCR derives from a woman aged 65 to 85 in good health. CDR3 in amino acids: CASSGVAGVPETQYF. Written as DNA, the CDR3 is TGTGCCAGCAGCGGGGTAGCGGGAGTCCCAGAGACCCAGTACTTC.